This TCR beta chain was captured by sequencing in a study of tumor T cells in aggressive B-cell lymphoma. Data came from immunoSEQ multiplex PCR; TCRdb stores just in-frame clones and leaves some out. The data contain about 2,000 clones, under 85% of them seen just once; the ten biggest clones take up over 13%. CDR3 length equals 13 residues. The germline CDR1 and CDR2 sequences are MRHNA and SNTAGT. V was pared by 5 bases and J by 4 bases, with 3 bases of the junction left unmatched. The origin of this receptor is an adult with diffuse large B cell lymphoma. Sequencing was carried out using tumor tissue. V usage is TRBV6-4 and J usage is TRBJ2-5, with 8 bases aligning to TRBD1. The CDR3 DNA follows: TGTGCCAGCAGTTTACAGGGGGGAGAGACCCAGTACTTC. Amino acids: CASSLQGGETQYF.